Following are 18 T cell receptor beta chains from one sample sequenced in a study of cytomegalovirus exposure and HLA in healthy donors. The study ran its PCR with 60 Vbeta and 13 Jbeta primers. Assay: immunoSEQ multiplex PCR; the TCRdb copy retains only in-frame clones and omits some. Of 170,000 or so clones detected, more than 65% appear once; the ten largest clones hold around 6.6%. Sequencing was done on a sample of PBMCs. The receptors were gathered from a man aged 45-65 years in good health and CMV-seropositive.

The CDR3 DNA reads TGTGCCAGCAGCCACAAGCGGGCGGGGATCGGAATGAACACTGAAGCTTTCTTT. It encodes CASSHKRAGIGMNTEAFF. This sequence joins TRBV14 and TRBJ1-1; D unresolved. Trimming removed 3 bases from V and 0 bases from J, with 20 bases in between. The CDR3 spans 18 residues. Germline V CDR1 and CDR2: SGHDN, FVKESK.

CDR3 amino acids: CASNREGPRGNEQYF. The CDR3 region has the DNA TGCGCCAGCAACCGCGAGGGGCCTCGCGGGAACGAGCAGTACTTC. The V and J genes are TRBV5-1 and TRBJ2-7, with TRBD2 as a possible D gene (6 bases). V lost 6 bases, J lost 5 bases, and 21 bases lay in between. The CDR3 has 15 amino acids. The V gene's germline CDR1 is SGHRS and CDR2 YFSETQ.

V usage is TRBV7-9 and J usage is TRBJ1-2; no clear D. The CDR3 sequence is 13 residues long. The V end lost 7 bases, the J end lost 8 bases, and 17 bases lay between the germline ends. CDR1 and CDR2 (germline): SEHNR, FQNEAQ (reference sequence). The CDR3 reads CASTSSGAEGYTF. The CDR3 DNA reads TGTGCCAGCACCTCTTCTGGAGCAGAAGGCTACACCTTC.

The J gene is TRBJ2-1, the V gene TRBV27; 7 bases align to TRBD2. The CDR3 contains 15 residues. The germline CDR1 and CDR2 sequences are MNHEY and SMNVEV (reference sequence). Losses at the gene ends were 7 bases for V and 5 bases for J; bases not matched to a gene: 11. The CDR3 coding sequence is TGTGCCAGCACCCCCCGTTGGACTAGGAACAATGAGCAGTTCTTC. This translates into CASTPRWTRNNEQFF.

The chain couples TRBV5-4 to TRBJ1-2; 7 nucleotides match TRBD1. CDR3 length equals 14 residues. Germline V gene data show CDR1 as SGHNT and CDR2 as YYREEE (reference sequence). Trimming took 3 bases from V and 3 from J; bases not matched to a gene: 5. The DNA of the CDR3 is TGTGCCAGCAGCTCGAAGGGGGCGGACTATGGCTACACCTTC. This translates into CASSSKGADYGYTF. The variable domain in full, with the rest retrieved from reference TRBV5-4 and TRBJ1-2, is ETGVTQSPTHLIKTRGQQVTLRCSSQSGHNTVSWYQQALGQGPQFIFQYYREEENGRGNFPPRFSGLQFPNYSSELNVNALELDDSALYLCASSSKGADYGYTFGSGTRLTVV.

J is TRBJ2-4 and V is TRBV7-9; 7 nucleotides align to TRBD2. Looked up from germline, CDR1 is SEHNR and CDR2 is FQNEAQ (reference sequence). The V and J ends lost 5 bases and 0 bases, in that order; junction bases with no gene match: 7. There are 16 residues in the CDR3. CDR3 residues: CASSPREELAKNIQYF. The CDR3 coding sequence is TGTGCCAGCAGCCCACGGGAGGAACTAGCCAAAAACATTCAGTACTTC.

This rearrangement joins TRBV7-9 to TRBJ1-1; 8 nucleotides line up with TRBD1. Germline values: CDR1 SEHNR, CDR2 FQNEAQ (reference sequence). V shed 5 bases and J 4 bases; nucleotides not matched to a gene: 9. The CDR3 length is 15 residues. CDR3 nucleotides: TGTGCCAGCAGCCCGCCAGGGACAGGCGCCACTGAAGCTTTCTTT. This translates into CASSPPGTGATEAFF.

The J gene is TRBJ2-2, the V gene TRBV5-1, with 12 nucleotides matching TRBD2. The ends lost 3 bases at V and 6 bases at J; junction bases unmatched: 6. The CDR3 length is 16 residues. CDR1 and CDR2 (germline): SGHRS, YFSETQ. CDR3 sequence: CASSSTTSGRAGELFF. CDR3 sequence (DNA): TGCGCCAGCAGCTCGACGACTAGCGGGAGAGCCGGGGAGCTGTTTTTT.

The V call is TRBV9, the J call TRBJ2-1; the match to TRBD2 covers 7 bases. This CDR3 comprises 15 residues. Germline V gene data show CDR1 as SGDLS and CDR2 as YYNGEE. V lost 0 bases, J lost 8 bases, and 8 bases stayed unmatched. This chain's CDR3 is CASSVAGGLLDEQFF. CDR3 coding DNA: TGTGCCAGCAGCGTAGCGGGGGGACTTCTCGATGAGCAGTTCTTC.

This chain joins TRBV19 and TRBJ1-1; no reliable D call. CDR1 is LNHDA and CDR2 is SQIVND in the germline V gene (reference sequence). The V end was cut by 10 bases, the J end by 8 bases, with 29 bases between. This CDR3 contains 16 residues. CDR3 protein: CATMRRSRGRLNEAFF. For the CDR3, the DNA is TGTGCCACCATGAGGAGGTCCCGGGGTAGACTTAACGAAGCTTTCTTT.

The CDR3 reads CASSSTDTQYF. The CDR3 DNA follows: TGTGCCAGCAGTTCGACAGATACGCAGTATTTT. The gene calls are TRBV6-6 and TRBJ2-3; D ambiguous. Trimming took off 4 bases at V and 3 bases at J, with 2 bases between the two ends. The germline CDR1 and CDR2 sequences are MNHNY and SVGAGI (reference sequence). CDR3 length: 11 residues.

V is TRBV5-1 and J is TRBJ2-7; D gene uncertain. The CDR3 extends over 14 amino acids. Germline CDR1 reads SGHRS; CDR2 reads YFSETQ. Trimming left V 3 bases short and J 4 bases short, with 14 bases between. The chain's CDR3 is CASSSPPHSYEQYF. In nucleotides, the CDR3 is TGCGCCAGCAGCTCCCCCCCCCACTCATACGAGCAGTACTTC.

The J gene is TRBJ2-1, the V gene TRBV30; D unresolved. The CDR3 is 13 amino acids. Germline loops: CDR1 GTSNPN, CDR2 SVGIG (reference sequence). Trimming removed 3 bases from V and 4 bases from J, with 10 bases in between. As DNA, the CDR3 is TGTGCCTGGAGCGGTGTGCGGTACAATGAGCAGTTCTTC. Protein product: CAWSGVRYNEQFF.

This chain links TRBV10-2 with TRBJ1-2; possibly TRBD1 for D (6 bases). Between the trimmed V and J ends, which lost 7 bases and 8 bases, there was a span of 14 bases. The V gene's germline CDR1 is WSHSY and CDR2 SAAADI. CDR3 length: 12 amino acids. CDR3: CASTRDGQGYTF. CDR3 bases: TGCGCCAGCACTAGAGACGGACAGGGCTACACCTTC.

The rearrangement uses TRBV7-6 and TRBJ1-1, with 9 bases aligning to TRBD1. Germline loops: CDR1 SGHVS, CDR2 FNYEAQ. J was trimmed by 6 bases and V by 4 bases; bases with no gene match: 3. This CDR3 has 13 residues. The CDR3 region is CASSSRQGAEAFF. CDR3 DNA sequence: TGTGCCAGCAGCTCACGACAGGGGGCTGAAGCTTTCTTT.

V gene TRBV9 combines with J gene TRBJ2-6; D not resolved. Germline CDR1 is SGDLS and CDR2 is YYNGEE. This CDR3 contains 17 residues. Trimming left V 0 bases short and J 0 bases short, with 10 bases between. For the CDR3, the DNA is TGTGCCAGCAGCGTAGGAGGCTCGGTCTCTGGGGCCAACGTCCTGACTTTC. Translation gives CASSVGGSVSGANVLTF.

The rearrangement uses TRBV19 and TRBJ2-5; D is unclear. The V end lost 6 bases, the J end lost 0 bases, and 11 bases lay between the germline ends. The germline V gene has CDR1 LNHDA and CDR2 SQIVND (reference sequence). The CDR3 runs to 14 residues. The CDR3 here is CASSRDLYQETQYF. CDR3 sequence (DNA): TGTGCCAGTAGCCGCGACTTGTACCAAGAGACCCAGTACTTC.

The CDR3 reads CASRGLAGGQFF. Here the CDR3 DNA reads TGTGCCAGCAGGGGACTAGCGGGGGGGCAGTTCTTC. The chain links TRBV5-5 to TRBJ2-1, with TRBD2 matching 15 bases. Germline CDR1 reads SGHKS; CDR2 reads YYEKEE (reference sequence). The V gene end was trimmed by 5 bases and the J gene end by 12 bases; junction bases not matched to a gene: 0. The CDR3 has 12 amino acids. Variable domain in full (rest from reference TRBV5-5 and TRBJ2-1): DAGVTQSPTHLIKTRGQQVTLRCSPISGHKSVSWYQQVLGQGPQFIFQYYEKEERGRGNFPDRFSARQFPNYSSELNVNALLLGDSALYLCASRGLAGGQFFGPGTRLTVL.